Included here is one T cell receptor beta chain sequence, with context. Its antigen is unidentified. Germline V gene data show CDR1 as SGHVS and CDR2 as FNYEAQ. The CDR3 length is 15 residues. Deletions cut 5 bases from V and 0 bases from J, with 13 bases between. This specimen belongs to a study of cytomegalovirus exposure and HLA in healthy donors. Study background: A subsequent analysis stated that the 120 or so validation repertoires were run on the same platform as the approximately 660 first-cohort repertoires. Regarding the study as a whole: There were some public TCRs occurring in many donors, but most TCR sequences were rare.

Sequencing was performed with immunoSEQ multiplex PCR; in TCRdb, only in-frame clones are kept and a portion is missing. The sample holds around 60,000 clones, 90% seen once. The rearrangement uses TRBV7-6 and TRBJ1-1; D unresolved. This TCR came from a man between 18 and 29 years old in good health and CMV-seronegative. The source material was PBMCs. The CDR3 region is CASSPQDGMNTEAFF. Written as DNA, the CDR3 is TGTGCCAGCAGCCCTCAGGACGGGATGAACACTGAAGCTTTCTTT.